The clone carrying this TCR beta chain turned up a few times. The sample's time point: persistent/refractory GD, antithyroid drugs over 5 years with positive TRAb. PBMCs were the source of the RNA used for TCR sequencing. Patient provenance is recorded as an endocrinology department in Xi'an, China. Approximately 9 milliliters of peripheral blood were taken and placed in EDTA tubes. This entry is derived from a study of regulatory T cells in long-lasting Graves disease. Study summary: Disease was considered persistent Graves' disease after over 5 years of antithyroid drugs (with positive TSH receptor antibodies).

Building the TCR beta libraries relied on iRepertoire HTBI primers, and CDR3 regions underwent Arm-PCR. TCRdb re-analysed the multiplex PCR reads in MiXCR, keeping a single row per CDR3 protein. Seen here are approximately 690,000 distinct CDR3 sequences, about 30% observed once, and the top ten hold 40% to 50%. This CDR3 region has 16 residues. In germline, CDR1 is MNHNS, CDR2 SASEGT. Trimming stripped 3 bases from V and 10 bases from J, with 19 bases between. The sample was peripheral blood mononuclear cells (PBMCs), taken when the disease was refractory, from a patient treated with antithyroid drugs. V is TRBV6-1 and J is TRBJ1-6; possibly TRBD1 for D (6 bases). The sequence came from a female donor with Graves disease. Here the CDR3 reads CASSDVSGAIFSPLHF. In nucleotides, the CDR3 is TGTGCCAGCAGTGACGTTTCGGGGGCGATTTTCTCACCCCTCCACTTT.